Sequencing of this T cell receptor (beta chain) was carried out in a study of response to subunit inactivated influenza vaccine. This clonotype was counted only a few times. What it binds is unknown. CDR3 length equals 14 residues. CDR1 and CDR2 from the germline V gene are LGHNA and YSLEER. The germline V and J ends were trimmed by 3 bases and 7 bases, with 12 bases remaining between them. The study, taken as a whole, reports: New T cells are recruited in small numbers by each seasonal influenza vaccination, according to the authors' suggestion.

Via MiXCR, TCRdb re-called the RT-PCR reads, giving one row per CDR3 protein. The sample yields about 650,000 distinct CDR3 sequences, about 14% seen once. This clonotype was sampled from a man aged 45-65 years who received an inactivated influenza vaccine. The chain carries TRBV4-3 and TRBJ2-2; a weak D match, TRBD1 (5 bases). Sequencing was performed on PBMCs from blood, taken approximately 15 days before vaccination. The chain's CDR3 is CASSQKIQGGELFF. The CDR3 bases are TGCGCCAGCAGCCAGAAAATCCAGGGCGGGGAGCTGTTTTTT.